A selection of T cell receptor beta chains follows, all from one sample in a study of cytomegalovirus exposure and HLA in healthy donors. Libraries were prepared by immunoSEQ multiplex PCR; TCRdb keeps only in-frame clonotypes and omits some of them. The profile shows tens of thousands of clones, roughly 82% of them singletons. Sequencing input: PBMCs. These receptors were collected from a man aged 30-40 years in good health and CMV-seropositive. The CDR3 runs from the conserved cysteine through the conserved F or W. Each record gives: CDR3 protein, CDR3 DNA, D gene, V gene, clone size, J gene. D genes are given only for firm matches. Size values are once, few and many counts, or a class for expanded clones, and some rows have none.

cdr3_aa: CASSEAMASGYNEQFF
cdr3_nt: TGTGCCAGCAGTGAAGCAATGGCTAGCGGGTACAATGAGCAGTTCTTC
d_call: TRBD2
v_call: TRBV6-1
clone_size: NA
j_call: TRBJ2-1

cdr3_aa: CASTVGTGAQSSYNEQFF
cdr3_nt: TGTGCCAGCACCGTCGGGACAGGCGCACAAAGCTCCTACAATGAGCAGTTCTTC
d_call: TRBD1
v_call: TRBV28
clone_size: NA
j_call: TRBJ2-1

cdr3_aa: CASSLGGFGANVLTF
cdr3_nt: TGTGCCAGCAGCTTAGGAGGTTTCGGGGCCAACGTCCTGACTTTC
d_call: NA
v_call: TRBV7-2
clone_size: few
j_call: TRBJ2-6

cdr3_aa: CASSVTSGGDSAYEQYF
cdr3_nt: TGTGCCAGCAGCGTGACCTCGGGGGGGGACTCAGCCTACGAGCAGTACTTC
d_call: TRBD2
v_call: TRBV7-2
clone_size: NA
j_call: TRBJ2-7

cdr3_aa: CASSADAGDQETQYF
cdr3_nt: TGTGCCAGCAGCGCCGACGCGGGAGACCAAGAGACCCAGTACTTC
d_call: TRBD2
v_call: TRBV9
clone_size: NA
j_call: TRBJ2-5

cdr3_aa: CASSQDGQASNEQFF
cdr3_nt: TGTGCCAGCAGCCAAGACGGCCAAGCGAGCAATGAGCAGTTCTTC
d_call: NA
v_call: TRBV4-2
clone_size: NA
j_call: TRBJ2-1

cdr3_aa: CASSQDGGRLSSYEQYF
cdr3_nt: TGCGCCAGCAGCCAAGATGGGGGGAGGTTGAGCTCCTACGAGCAGTACTTC
d_call: NA
v_call: TRBV4-1
clone_size: NA
j_call: TRBJ2-7

cdr3_aa: CASSLTRSTEAFF
cdr3_nt: TGTGCCAGCAGCTTGACAAGGAGCACTGAAGCTTTCTTT
d_call: NA
v_call: TRBV5-5
clone_size: NA
j_call: TRBJ1-1

cdr3_aa: CASSRRGVGEKLFF
cdr3_nt: TGTGCCAGCAGCCGCAGGGGGGTGGGGGAAAAACTGTTTTTT
d_call: NA
v_call: TRBV21-1
clone_size: once
j_call: TRBJ1-4

cdr3_aa: CASSLIGQGLGGYTF
cdr3_nt: TGTGCCAGCAGCTTAATTGGGCAGGGTCTAGGGGGCTACACCTTC
d_call: NA
v_call: TRBV7-8
clone_size: NA
j_call: TRBJ1-2

cdr3_aa: CASSLGGEKQFF
cdr3_nt: TGTGCCAGCAGCTTGGGTGGGGAGAAGCAGTTCTTC
d_call: NA
v_call: TRBV5-4
clone_size: NA
j_call: TRBJ2-1

cdr3_aa: CAWSPLAGQLYNEQFF
cdr3_nt: TGTGCCTGGTCCCCCTTAGCGGGGCAATTGTACAATGAGCAGTTCTTC
d_call: TRBD2
v_call: TRBV30
clone_size: NA
j_call: TRBJ2-1

cdr3_aa: CASSYQGANTDTQYF
cdr3_nt: TGTGCCAGCAGTTACCAGGGGGCCAACACAGATACGCAGTATTTT
d_call: TRBD1
v_call: TRBV6-6
clone_size: NA
j_call: TRBJ2-3

cdr3_aa: CASSLGDRYNSPLHF
cdr3_nt: TGTGCCAGCAGCTTGGGGGACAGATATAATTCACCCCTCCACTTT
d_call: TRBD1
v_call: TRBV5-6
clone_size: NA
j_call: TRBJ1-6

cdr3_aa: CASSVVGAGAGDTQYF
cdr3_nt: TGTGCCAGCAGCGTAGTGGGGGCGGGAGCGGGGGATACGCAGTATTTT
d_call: NA
v_call: TRBV9
clone_size: NA
j_call: TRBJ2-3

cdr3_aa: CASSSQGAQVYGYTF
cdr3_nt: TGTGCCAGTAGTTCGCAGGGGGCGCAAGTCTATGGCTACACCTTC
d_call: TRBD1
v_call: TRBV19
clone_size: few
j_call: TRBJ1-2

cdr3_aa: CASSLARGLYNEQFF
cdr3_nt: TGTGCCAGCAGCTTAGCGCGGGGACTATACAATGAGCAGTTCTTC
d_call: TRBD2
v_call: TRBV7-2
clone_size: few
j_call: TRBJ2-1

cdr3_aa: CSVEDLAGVGTDTQYF
cdr3_nt: TGCAGCGTTGAAGATCTGGCGGGAGTCGGTACAGATACGCAGTATTTT
d_call: TRBD2
v_call: TRBV29-1
clone_size: few
j_call: TRBJ2-3